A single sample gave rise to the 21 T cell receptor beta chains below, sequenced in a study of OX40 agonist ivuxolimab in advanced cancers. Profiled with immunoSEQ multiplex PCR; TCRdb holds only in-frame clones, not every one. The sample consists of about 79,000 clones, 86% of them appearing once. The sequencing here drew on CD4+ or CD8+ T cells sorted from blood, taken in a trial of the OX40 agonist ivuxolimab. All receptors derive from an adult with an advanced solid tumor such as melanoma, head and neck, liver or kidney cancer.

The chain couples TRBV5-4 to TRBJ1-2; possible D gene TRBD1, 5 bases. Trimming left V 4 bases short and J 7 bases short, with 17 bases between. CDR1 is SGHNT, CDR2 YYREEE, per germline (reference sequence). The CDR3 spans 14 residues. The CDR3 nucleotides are TGTGCCAGCAGCCCCCCCCACGGGACCGGTGGCTACACCTTC. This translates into CASSPPHGTGGYTF. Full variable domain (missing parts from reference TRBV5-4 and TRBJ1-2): ETGVTQSPTHLIKTRGQQVTLRCSSQSGHNTVSWYQQALGQGPQFIFQYYREEENGRGNFPPRFSGLQFPNYSSELNVNALELDDSALYLCASSPPHGTGGYTFGSGTRLTVV.

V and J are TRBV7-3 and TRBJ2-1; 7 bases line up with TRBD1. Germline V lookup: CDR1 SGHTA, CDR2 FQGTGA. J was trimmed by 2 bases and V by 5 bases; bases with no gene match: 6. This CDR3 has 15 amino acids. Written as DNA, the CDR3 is TGTGCCAGCAGCACCCAAGGGGGCGCCTACAATGAGCAGTTCTTC. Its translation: CASSTQGGAYNEQFF.

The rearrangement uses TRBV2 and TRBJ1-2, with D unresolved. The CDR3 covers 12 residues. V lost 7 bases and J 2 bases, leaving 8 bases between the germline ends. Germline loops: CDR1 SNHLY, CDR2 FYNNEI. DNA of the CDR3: TGTGCCAGCACCAGTCAAAACTATGGCTACACCTTC. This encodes CASTSQNYGYTF.

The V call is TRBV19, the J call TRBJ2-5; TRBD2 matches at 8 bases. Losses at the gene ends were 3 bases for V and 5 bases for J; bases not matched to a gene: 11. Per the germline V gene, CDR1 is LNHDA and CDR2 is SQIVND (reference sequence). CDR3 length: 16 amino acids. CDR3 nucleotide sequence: TGTGCCAGTAGTATTAGCCAGCGGGAGAGGAGGGAGACCCAGTACTTC. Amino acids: CASSISQRERRETQYF.

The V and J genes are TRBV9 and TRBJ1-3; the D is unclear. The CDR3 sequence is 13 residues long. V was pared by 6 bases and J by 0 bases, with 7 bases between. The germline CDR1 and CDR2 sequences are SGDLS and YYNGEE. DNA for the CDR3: TGTGCCAGCACTCCAGACTCTGGAAACACCATATATTTT. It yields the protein CASTPDSGNTIYF.

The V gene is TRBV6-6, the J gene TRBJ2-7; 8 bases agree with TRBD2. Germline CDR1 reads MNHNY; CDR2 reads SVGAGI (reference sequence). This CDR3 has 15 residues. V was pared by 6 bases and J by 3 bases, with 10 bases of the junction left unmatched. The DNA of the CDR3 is TGTGCCAGCAGCGACCCCGGGACTAGGATCTACGAGCAGTACTTC. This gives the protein CASSDPGTRIYEQYF.

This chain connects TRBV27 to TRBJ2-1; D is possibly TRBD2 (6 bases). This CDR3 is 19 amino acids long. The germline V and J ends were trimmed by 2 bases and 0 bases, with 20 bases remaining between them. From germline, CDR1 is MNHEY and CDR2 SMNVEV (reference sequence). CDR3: CASSLNSFGLASSYNEQFF. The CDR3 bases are TGTGCCAGCAGTTTAAACTCCTTTGGGCTAGCGAGCTCCTACAATGAGCAGTTCTTC.

The CDR3: CASSLYQDVTYEQYF. The CDR3 nucleotides read TGCGCCAGCAGCTTGTACCAGGACGTTACCTACGAGCAGTACTTC. V and J are TRBV5-1 and TRBJ2-7; D gene uncertain. The germline CDR1 and CDR2 sequences are SGHRS and YFSETQ. The CDR3 loop spans 15 amino acids. V lost 1 base, J lost 2 bases, and 13 bases lay in between.

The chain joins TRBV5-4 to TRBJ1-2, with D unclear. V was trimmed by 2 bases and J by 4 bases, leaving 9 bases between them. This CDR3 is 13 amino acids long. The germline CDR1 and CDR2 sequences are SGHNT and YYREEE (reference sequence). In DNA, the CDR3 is TGTGCCAGCAGCTTCGGGGAAGTCTATGGCTACACCTTC. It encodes CASSFGEVYGYTF.

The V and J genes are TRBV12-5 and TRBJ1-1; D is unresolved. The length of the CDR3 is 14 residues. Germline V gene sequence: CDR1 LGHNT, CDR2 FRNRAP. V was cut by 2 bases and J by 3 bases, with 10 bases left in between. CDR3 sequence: CASGLMAGDTEAFF. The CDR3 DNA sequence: TGTGCTAGTGGTTTGATGGCAGGAGACACTGAAGCTTTCTTT.

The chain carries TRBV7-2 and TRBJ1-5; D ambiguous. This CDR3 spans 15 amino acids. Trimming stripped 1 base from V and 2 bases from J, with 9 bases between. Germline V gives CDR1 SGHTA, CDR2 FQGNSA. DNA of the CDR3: TGTGCCAGCAGCTTAGAGCAAAGGGGCAATCAGCCCCAGCATTTT. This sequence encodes CASSLEQRGNQPQHF.

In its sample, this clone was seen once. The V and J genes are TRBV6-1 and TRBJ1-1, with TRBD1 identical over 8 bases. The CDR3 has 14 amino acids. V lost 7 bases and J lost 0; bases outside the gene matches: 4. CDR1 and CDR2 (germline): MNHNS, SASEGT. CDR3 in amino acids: CASKRQGLNTEAFF. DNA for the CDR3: TGTGCCAGCAAGCGACAGGGGTTGAACACTGAAGCTTTCTTT.

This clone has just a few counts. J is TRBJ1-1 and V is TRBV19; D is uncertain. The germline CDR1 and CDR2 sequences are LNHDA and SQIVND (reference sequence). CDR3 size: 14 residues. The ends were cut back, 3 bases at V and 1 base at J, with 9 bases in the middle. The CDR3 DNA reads TGTGCCAGTAGTATGCCCCCCGAGAACACTGAAGCTTTCTTT. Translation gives CASSMPPENTEAFF.

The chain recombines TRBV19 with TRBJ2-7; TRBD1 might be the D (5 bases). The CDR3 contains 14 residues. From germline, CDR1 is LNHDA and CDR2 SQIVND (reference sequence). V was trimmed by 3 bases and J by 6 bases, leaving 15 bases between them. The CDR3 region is CASSIGQGGSEQYF. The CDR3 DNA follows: TGTGCCAGTAGTATCGGGCAGGGCGGCAGCGAGCAGTACTTC.

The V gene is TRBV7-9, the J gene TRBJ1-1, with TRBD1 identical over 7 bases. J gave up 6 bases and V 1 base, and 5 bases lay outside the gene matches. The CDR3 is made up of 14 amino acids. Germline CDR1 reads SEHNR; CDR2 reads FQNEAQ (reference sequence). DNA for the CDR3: TGTGCCAGCAGCTTAGGGTGGGACAGCGCTGAAGCTTTCTTT. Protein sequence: CASSLGWDSAEAFF.

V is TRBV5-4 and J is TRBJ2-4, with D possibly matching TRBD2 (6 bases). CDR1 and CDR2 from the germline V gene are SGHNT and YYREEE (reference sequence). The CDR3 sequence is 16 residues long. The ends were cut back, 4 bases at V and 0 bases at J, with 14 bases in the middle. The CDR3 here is CASSPGGAGAKNIQYF. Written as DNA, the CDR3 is TGTGCCAGCAGCCCGGGCGGGGCAGGAGCCAAAAACATTCAGTACTTC.

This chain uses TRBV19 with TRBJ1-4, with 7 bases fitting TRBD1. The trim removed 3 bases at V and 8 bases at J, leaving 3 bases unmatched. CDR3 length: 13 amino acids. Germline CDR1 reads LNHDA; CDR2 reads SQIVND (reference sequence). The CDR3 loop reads CASSISGGEKLFF. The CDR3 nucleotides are TGTGCCAGTAGTATCTCAGGGGGGGAAAAACTGTTTTTT.

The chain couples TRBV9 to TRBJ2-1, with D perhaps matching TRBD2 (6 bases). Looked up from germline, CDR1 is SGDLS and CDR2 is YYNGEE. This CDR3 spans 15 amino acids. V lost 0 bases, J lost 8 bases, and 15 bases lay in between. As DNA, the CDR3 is TGTGCCAGCAGCGTAGGCTTTACGGGGGTTGATGAGCAGTTCTTC. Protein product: CASSVGFTGVDEQFF.

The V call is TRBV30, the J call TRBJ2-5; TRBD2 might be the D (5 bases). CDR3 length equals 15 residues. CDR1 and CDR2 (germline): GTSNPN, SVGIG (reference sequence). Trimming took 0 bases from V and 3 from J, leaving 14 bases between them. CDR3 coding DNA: TGTGCCTGGAGTGTAAGACAAAAGGAGGAAGAGACCCAGTACTTC. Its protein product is CAWSVRQKEEETQYF. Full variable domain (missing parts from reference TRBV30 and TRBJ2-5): SQTIHQWPATLVQPVGSPLSLECTVEGTSNPNLYWYRQAAGRGLQLLFYSVGIGQISSEVPQNLSASRPQDRQFILSSKKLLLSDSGFYLCAWSVRQKEEETQYFGPGTRLLVL.

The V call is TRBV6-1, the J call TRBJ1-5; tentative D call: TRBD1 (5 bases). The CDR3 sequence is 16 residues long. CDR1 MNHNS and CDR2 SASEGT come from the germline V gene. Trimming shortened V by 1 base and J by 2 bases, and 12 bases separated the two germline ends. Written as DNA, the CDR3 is TGTGCCAGCAGTGAAGGGGGAGGGGTCGGCAATCAGCCCCAGCATTTT. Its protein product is CASSEGGGVGNQPQHF.

CDR3 sequence: CASSFLTEAFF. CDR3 in DNA: TGTGCCAGCAGCTTTCTAACTGAAGCTTTCTTT. V and J are TRBV7-9 and TRBJ1-1, with unresolved D. V was clipped by 3 bases and J by 5 bases, with 4 bases between them. Germline values: CDR1 SEHNR, CDR2 FQNEAQ (reference sequence). The CDR3 spans 11 residues.